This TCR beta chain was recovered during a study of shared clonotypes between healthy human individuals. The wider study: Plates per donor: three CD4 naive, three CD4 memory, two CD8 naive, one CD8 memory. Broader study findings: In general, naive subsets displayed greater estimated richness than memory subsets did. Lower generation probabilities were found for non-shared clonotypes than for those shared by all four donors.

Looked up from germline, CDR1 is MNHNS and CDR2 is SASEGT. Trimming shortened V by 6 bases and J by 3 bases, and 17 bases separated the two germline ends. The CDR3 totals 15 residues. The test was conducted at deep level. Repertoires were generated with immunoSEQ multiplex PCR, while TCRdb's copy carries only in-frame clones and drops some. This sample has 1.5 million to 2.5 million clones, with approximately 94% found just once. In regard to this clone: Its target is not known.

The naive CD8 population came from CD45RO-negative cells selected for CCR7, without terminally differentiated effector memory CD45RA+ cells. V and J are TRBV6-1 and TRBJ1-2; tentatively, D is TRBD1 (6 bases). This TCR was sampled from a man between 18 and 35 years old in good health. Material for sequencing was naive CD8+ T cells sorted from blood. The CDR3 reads CASSPYRAPDYGYTF. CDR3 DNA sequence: TGTGCCAGCAGCCCCTACAGGGCTCCGGACTATGGCTACACCTTC.